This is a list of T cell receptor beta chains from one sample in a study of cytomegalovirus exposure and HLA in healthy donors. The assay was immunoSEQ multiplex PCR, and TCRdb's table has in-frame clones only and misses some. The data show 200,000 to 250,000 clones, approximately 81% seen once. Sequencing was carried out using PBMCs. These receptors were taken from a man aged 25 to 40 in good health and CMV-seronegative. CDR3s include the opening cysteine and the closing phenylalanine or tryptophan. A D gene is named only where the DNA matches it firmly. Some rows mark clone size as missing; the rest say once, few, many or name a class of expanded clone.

CDR3nt: TGTGCCAGCAGCTTAGATGGGGCCTCCTACAATGAGCAGTTCTTC
CDR3aa: CASSLDGASYNEQFF
v_gene: TRBV7-9
abundance: NA
d_gene: NA
j_gene: TRBJ2-1

CDR3nt: TGTGCCAGCAGCCAAGACGAGGATACTTCAGGGGACACTGAAGCTTTCTTT
CDR3aa: CASSQDEDTSGDTEAFF
v_gene: TRBV7-2
abundance: NA
d_gene: NA
j_gene: TRBJ1-1

CDR3nt: TGTGCCAGCTCACCCCAGGTCCGGACAGGCAATGAAGCTTTCTTT
CDR3aa: CASSPQVRTGNEAFF
v_gene: TRBV18
abundance: NA
d_gene: TRBD1
j_gene: TRBJ1-1

CDR3nt: TGTGCCACCAGCAACAGGGTTAGCACAGATACGCAGTATTTT
CDR3aa: CATSNRVSTDTQYF
v_gene: TRBV15
abundance: once
d_gene: NA
j_gene: TRBJ2-3

CDR3nt: TGTGCCAGCAGAGGTTATCTACAGGAGAGGGATACGCAGTATTTT
CDR3aa: CASRGYLQERDTQYF
v_gene: TRBV28
abundance: NA
d_gene: NA
j_gene: TRBJ2-3

CDR3nt: TGCGCCAGCAGCGGGACAGGGGGCACTGAAGCTTTCTTT
CDR3aa: CASSGTGGTEAFF
v_gene: TRBV5-1
abundance: few
d_gene: TRBD1
j_gene: TRBJ1-1

CDR3nt: TGTGCCAGCAGTCCGCTTGCCGGGACAGGGGATGGCTACACCTTC
CDR3aa: CASSPLAGTGDGYTF
v_gene: TRBV28
abundance: NA
d_gene: TRBD1
j_gene: TRBJ1-2

CDR3nt: TGTGCCAGCAGCGTAGGGACGTCCCCAAGGGGTTATAATTCACCCCTCCACTTT
CDR3aa: CASSVGTSPRGYNSPLHF
v_gene: TRBV9
abundance: NA
d_gene: NA
j_gene: TRBJ1-6

CDR3nt: TGTGCCAGCGGCGCTTCAGGGGGCGTTGGTCAGCCCCAGCATTTT
CDR3aa: CASGASGGVGQPQHF
v_gene: TRBV6-5
abundance: NA
d_gene: TRBD1
j_gene: TRBJ1-5

CDR3nt: TGTGCCAGCAGCTCGGAGTTCACAGATACGCAGTATTTT
CDR3aa: CASSSEFTDTQYF
v_gene: TRBV7-2
abundance: NA
d_gene: NA
j_gene: TRBJ2-3

CDR3nt: TGTGCCAGCAGTACTTATTCGGGGGGGTGGGGCACAGATACGCAGTATTTT
CDR3aa: CASSTYSGGWGTDTQYF
v_gene: TRBV2
abundance: NA
d_gene: TRBD2
j_gene: TRBJ2-3

CDR3nt: TGCAGCGGTGAAATGCGGACCCAGTACTTC
CDR3aa: CSGEMRTQYF
v_gene: TRBV29-1
abundance: NA
d_gene: NA
j_gene: TRBJ2-5

CDR3nt: TGTGCCAGCAGTTCTCTCGTCGGGACAGGTACCTACGAGCAGTACTTC
CDR3aa: CASSSLVGTGTYEQYF
v_gene: TRBV6-6
abundance: NA
d_gene: TRBD1
j_gene: TRBJ2-7

CDR3nt: TGTGCCAGCAGTTCTATAAGACCCCCGGGGAATGAGCAGTTCTTC
CDR3aa: CASSSIRPPGNEQFF
v_gene: TRBV6-5
abundance: NA
d_gene: NA
j_gene: TRBJ2-1

CDR3nt: TGTGCCAGCAGCCAAGGCGGGACCCAGTACTTC
CDR3aa: CASSQGGTQYF
v_gene: TRBV7-2
abundance: once
d_gene: NA
j_gene: TRBJ2-5

CDR3nt: TGTGCCAGCAGCTACCGACAGGGAGCCTACGAGCAGTACTTC
CDR3aa: CASSYRQGAYEQYF
v_gene: TRBV5-4
abundance: few
d_gene: TRBD1
j_gene: TRBJ2-7

CDR3nt: TGTGCCAGCAGTTTAGGGACAGGGACTGGAAACACCATATATTTT
CDR3aa: CASSLGTGTGNTIYF
v_gene: TRBV27
abundance: NA
d_gene: TRBD1
j_gene: TRBJ1-3

CDR3nt: TGCGCCAGCAGCCAAGATCGGGGGTGGCCCCAGCATTTT
CDR3aa: CASSQDRGWPQHF
v_gene: TRBV4-3
abundance: NA
d_gene: NA
j_gene: TRBJ1-5

CDR3nt: TGTGCCAGCAGCCGGACAGCTAGCTCCTACGAGCAGTACTTC
CDR3aa: CASSRTASSYEQYF
v_gene: TRBV5-4
abundance: few
d_gene: NA
j_gene: TRBJ2-7

CDR3nt: TGCGCCAGCAGGGATAGCGTTATCCAAGAGACCCAGTACTTC
CDR3aa: CASRDSVIQETQYF
v_gene: TRBV5-1
abundance: NA
d_gene: NA
j_gene: TRBJ2-5

CDR3nt: TGTGCCAGCAGCCCATGGACAGGGGGCGATGAAAAACTGTTTTTT
CDR3aa: CASSPWTGGDEKLFF
v_gene: TRBV11-2
abundance: NA
d_gene: TRBD1
j_gene: TRBJ1-4

CDR3nt: TGTGCCAGCAGCGTAGGGGGAGGGAGCGCCTACGAGCAGTACTTC
CDR3aa: CASSVGGGSAYEQYF
v_gene: TRBV9
abundance: once
d_gene: TRBD2
j_gene: TRBJ2-7

CDR3nt: TGTGCCAGCAGCTTCTGGAGCTACTATGGCTACACCTTC
CDR3aa: CASSFWSYYGYTF
v_gene: TRBV5-6
abundance: NA
d_gene: NA
j_gene: TRBJ1-2

CDR3nt: TGCAGCGCTGCCGGCCGGGGCATGGGGGGAAACATTCAGTACTTC
CDR3aa: CSAAGRGMGGNIQYF
v_gene: TRBV29-1
abundance: NA
d_gene: NA
j_gene: TRBJ2-4

CDR3nt: TGTGCCAGCAGCCCCCAGGGCACAGGGTATCCCTATGGCTACACCTTC
CDR3aa: CASSPQGTGYPYGYTF
v_gene: TRBV7-2
abundance: NA
d_gene: NA
j_gene: TRBJ1-2

CDR3nt: TGTGCCAGCTCACCGGGACAGGGTAATAATTCACCCCTCCACTTT
CDR3aa: CASSPGQGNNSPLHF
v_gene: TRBV18
abundance: NA
d_gene: TRBD1
j_gene: TRBJ1-6

CDR3nt: TGCGCTTCCCGGACAGGGTCCATCCTTTACGAGCAGTACTTC
CDR3aa: CASRTGSILYEQYF
v_gene: TRBV23-1
abundance: NA
d_gene: TRBD1
j_gene: TRBJ2-7

CDR3nt: TGTGCCAGCAGGGACTCGGACAGGGGTTCGAACACTGAAGCTTTCTTT
CDR3aa: CASRDSDRGSNTEAFF
v_gene: TRBV27
abundance: NA
d_gene: TRBD1
j_gene: TRBJ1-1

CDR3nt: TGTGCCAGCAGTTCGACCGGGACACTTGGCTACACCTTC
CDR3aa: CASSSTGTLGYTF
v_gene: TRBV6-6
abundance: NA
d_gene: NA
j_gene: TRBJ1-2

CDR3nt: TGTGCCAGCAGCCAAGACGGACGAGGGAATAATGAAGAGACCCAGTACTTC
CDR3aa: CASSQDGRGNNEETQYF
v_gene: TRBV4-2
abundance: NA
d_gene: NA
j_gene: TRBJ2-5

CDR3nt: TGTGCCATCGGAGGTCGCGGGGGGGCCGCGGGGTTTCAAGAGACCCAGTACTTC
CDR3aa: CAIGGRGGAAGFQETQYF
v_gene: TRBV10-3
abundance: NA
d_gene: TRBD2
j_gene: TRBJ2-5

CDR3nt: TGTGCCAGCAGTCAGGACAGGGGGTTGAAGGACTATGGCTACACCTTC
CDR3aa: CASSQDRGLKDYGYTF
v_gene: TRBV6-6
abundance: NA
d_gene: TRBD1
j_gene: TRBJ1-2

CDR3nt: TGCAGCGTCGGGACAGGGCTCTTGGATGAGCAGTTCTTC
CDR3aa: CSVGTGLLDEQFF
v_gene: TRBV29-1
abundance: NA
d_gene: TRBD1
j_gene: TRBJ2-1

CDR3nt: TGTGCCAGCAGTTTACGCCCGGGGGCAACTAATGAAAAACTGTTTTTT
CDR3aa: CASSLRPGATNEKLFF
v_gene: TRBV28
abundance: NA
d_gene: NA
j_gene: TRBJ1-4

CDR3nt: TGTGCCAGCAGCCTATATCAGGACAGCCTGAACACTGAAGCTTTCTTT
CDR3aa: CASSLYQDSLNTEAFF
v_gene: TRBV14
abundance: NA
d_gene: NA
j_gene: TRBJ1-1

CDR3nt: TGTGCCAGCAGCGCCGCGGACAGGGAGGCTGGAAACACCATATATTTT
CDR3aa: CASSAADREAGNTIYF
v_gene: TRBV5-6
abundance: NA
d_gene: TRBD1
j_gene: TRBJ1-3

CDR3nt: TGCGCCAGCAGCCAAGTCGGGGGGCCCTACAATGAGCAGTTCTTC
CDR3aa: CASSQVGGPYNEQFF
v_gene: TRBV4-1
abundance: NA
d_gene: NA
j_gene: TRBJ2-1

CDR3nt: TGTGCCAGCAGAATAAATGAAAAACTGTTTTTT
CDR3aa: CASRINEKLFF
v_gene: TRBV25-1
abundance: NA
d_gene: NA
j_gene: TRBJ1-4

CDR3nt: TGTGCCAGCAGTTCGAGACTAGCGGGGGACTACGAGCAGTACTTC
CDR3aa: CASSSRLAGDYEQYF
v_gene: TRBV6-5
abundance: NA
d_gene: TRBD2
j_gene: TRBJ2-7

CDR3nt: TGCGCCAGCAGCTTTCGACGGGATGACTACGAGCAGTACTTC
CDR3aa: CASSFRRDDYEQYF
v_gene: TRBV5-1
abundance: NA
d_gene: NA
j_gene: TRBJ2-7

CDR3nt: TGTGCCAGCCGGGGGGGAGGAGGCAATCAGCCCCAGCATTTT
CDR3aa: CASRGGGGNQPQHF
v_gene: TRBV6-5
abundance: NA
d_gene: NA
j_gene: TRBJ1-5

CDR3nt: TGTGCCAGCAGTGGTAGCGGCACCTACAATGAGCAGTTCTTC
CDR3aa: CASSGSGTYNEQFF
v_gene: TRBV2
abundance: NA
d_gene: NA
j_gene: TRBJ2-1

CDR3nt: TGTGCCAGCCGCGGCCCCACAGATACGCAGTATTTT
CDR3aa: CASRGPTDTQYF
v_gene: TRBV6-1
abundance: NA
d_gene: NA
j_gene: TRBJ2-3

CDR3nt: TGTGCCAGCAGTTATACAGGGGGAGCTTTCTTT
CDR3aa: CASSYTGGAFF
v_gene: TRBV28
abundance: few
d_gene: TRBD1
j_gene: TRBJ1-1

CDR3nt: TGTGCCAGCTCACTAACCGGGTACGAGCAGTACTTC
CDR3aa: CASSLTGYEQYF
v_gene: TRBV18
abundance: NA
d_gene: NA
j_gene: TRBJ2-7

CDR3nt: TGTGCCAGCAGTCCCAGGGGGGAGAACACTGAAGCTTTCTTT
CDR3aa: CASSPRGENTEAFF
v_gene: TRBV6-5
abundance: NA
d_gene: TRBD1
j_gene: TRBJ1-1

CDR3nt: TGTGCCACCAGCCTCGAGGGGGCCTCTGGGGCCAACGTCCTGACTTTC
CDR3aa: CATSLEGASGANVLTF
v_gene: TRBV28
abundance: NA
d_gene: TRBD1
j_gene: TRBJ2-6

CDR3nt: TGTTCCAGCAGCTCACTTTTTAGCTCCTACAATGAGCAGTTCTTC
CDR3aa: CSSSSLFSSYNEQFF
v_gene: TRBV7-9
abundance: NA
d_gene: NA
j_gene: TRBJ2-1

CDR3nt: TGTGCCAGCAGCTTAGCCCCAGGAGGACTTCAAGAGACCCAGTACTTC
CDR3aa: CASSLAPGGLQETQYF
v_gene: TRBV7-6
abundance: NA
d_gene: NA
j_gene: TRBJ2-5

CDR3nt: TGTGCCAGCAGCCTCCGAAACGGGGGGGCCGCAGATACGCAGTATTTT
CDR3aa: CASSLRNGGAADTQYF
v_gene: TRBV9
abundance: NA
d_gene: TRBD2
j_gene: TRBJ2-3

CDR3nt: TGTGCCAGCAGCTCTCTGGCCCAAGAGACCCAGTACTTC
CDR3aa: CASSSLAQETQYF
v_gene: TRBV9
abundance: few
d_gene: NA
j_gene: TRBJ2-5

CDR3nt: TGTGCCAGCAGCTATGTAGCGGGGGGCACAGATACGCAGTATTTT
CDR3aa: CASSYVAGGTDTQYF
v_gene: TRBV4-2
abundance: NA
d_gene: TRBD2
j_gene: TRBJ2-3

CDR3nt: TGTGCCAGCAGCCTTCCTAGGACCTACAATGAGCAGTTCTTC
CDR3aa: CASSLPRTYNEQFF
v_gene: TRBV7-8
abundance: NA
d_gene: NA
j_gene: TRBJ2-1

CDR3nt: TGTGCCAGCAGCCGTTGGGGGGGAGCGAGCACCGGGGAGCTGTTTTTT
CDR3aa: CASSRWGGASTGELFF
v_gene: TRBV28
abundance: NA
d_gene: TRBD2
j_gene: TRBJ2-2

CDR3nt: TGCGCCAGCAGCTTGGTATCGGGAGGAAACACCATATATTTT
CDR3aa: CASSLVSGGNTIYF
v_gene: TRBV5-1
abundance: NA
d_gene: NA
j_gene: TRBJ1-3

CDR3nt: TGTGCCAGCAGTTACTCGATCGGAGCCGGGGGGGCCGGAGCTTTCTTT
CDR3aa: CASSYSIGAGGAGAFF
v_gene: TRBV6-5
abundance: NA
d_gene: NA
j_gene: TRBJ1-1

CDR3nt: TGTGCCAGCAGCTTAGTAGGGGTGGGTAATTCACCCCTCCACTTT
CDR3aa: CASSLVGVGNSPLHF
v_gene: TRBV7-2
abundance: NA
d_gene: NA
j_gene: TRBJ1-6

CDR3nt: TGTGCTAGCAGCCTTCAATACCGGGCCGGGGAGCTGTTTTTT
CDR3aa: CASSLQYRAGELFF
v_gene: TRBV7-7
abundance: NA
d_gene: NA
j_gene: TRBJ2-2

CDR3nt: TGTGCCAGCAGTTTCAGGGGTTTAGATACGCAGTATTTT
CDR3aa: CASSFRGLDTQYF
v_gene: TRBV11-2
abundance: NA
d_gene: NA
j_gene: TRBJ2-3

CDR3nt: TGCGCCAGCAGCCCGGGACAGAGAAAGAACGAGCAGTACTTC
CDR3aa: CASSPGQRKNEQYF
v_gene: TRBV5-1
abundance: NA
d_gene: TRBD1
j_gene: TRBJ2-7